This passage covers 29 T cell receptor beta chains from one sample sequenced in a study of blood T cells in healthy people across ages. Alongside a J-beta primer mix, a sample-barcoded 5' primer served in a second PCR lasting roughly 7 to 11 cycles. TCRdb recomputed calls from the 5' RACE reads with MiXCR, one row per CDR3 protein. The sample lists roughly 1.6 million distinct CDR3 sequences, approximately 32% seen once, with roughly 12% in the top ten. What was sequenced was blood. All receptors derive from a woman aged 25 to 39 in good health.

This chain uses TRBV20-1 with TRBJ2-4; a weak D match, TRBD1 (5 bases). The J call may not be correct, given that the DNA end is closer to TRBJ2-7. Germline lookup yields CDR1 DFQATT and CDR2 SNEGSKA (reference sequence). This CDR3 comprises 13 residues. DNA of the CDR3: TGCAGTGCTAGAGACAGGGCCAACTACGAGCAGTACTTC. Protein product: CSARDRANYEQYF.

This clonotype was counted many times. The chain combines TRBV6-1 with TRBJ2-3; D remains ambiguous. The germline V and J ends were trimmed by 2 bases and 4 bases, with 4 bases remaining between them. CDR3 length equals 12 residues. Germline V gene sequence: CDR1 MNHNS, CDR2 SASEGT. The CDR3 DNA sequence: TGTGCCAGCAGTGAAAGGGCAGATACGCAGTATTTT. Translating it yields CASSERADTQYF.

The chain employs TRBV5-1 and TRBJ2-7; D may be TRBD1 (6 bases). Trimming left V 0 bases short and J 0 bases short, with 16 bases between. In germline, CDR1 is SGHRS, CDR2 YFSETQ. This CDR3 has 17 amino acids. DNA for the CDR3: TGCGCCAGCAGCTTGGATTATGGACAGCGGAGCTCCTACGAGCAGTACTTC. This translates into CASSLDYGQRSSYEQYF.

The chain combines TRBV7-3 with TRBJ2-7; the D is unclear. The V end was cut by 1 base, the J end by 5 bases, with 12 bases between. This CDR3 spans 14 amino acids. The germline V gene encodes CDR1 SGHTA and CDR2 FQGTGA. CDR3 DNA sequence: TGTGCCAGCAGCTTAAATCCCTTTTCCCACGAGCAGTACTTC. As protein: CASSLNPFSHEQYF.

This clonotype is a singleton in its sample. CDR3 sequence (DNA): TGTGCCATCAGTGACGTAGTTGAAACAGGGATCCACGAGCAGTACTTC. Translation: CAISDVVETGIHEQYF. The V gene is TRBV10-3, the J gene TRBJ2-7; tentative D call: TRBD1 (6 bases). Trimming shortened V by 3 bases and J by 5 bases, and 20 bases separated the two germline ends. The length of the CDR3 is 16 residues. The germline V gene has CDR1 ENHRY and CDR2 SYGVKD.

J is TRBJ2-5 and V is TRBV28, with D perhaps matching TRBD1 or TRBD2 (5 bases each). The J call could be wrong; TRBJ2-7 is a better fit for the DNA end. Germline CDR1 is MDHEN and CDR2 is SYDVKM. The CDR3 runs to 11 residues. The CDR3, as DNA: TGTGCCACCCATGGGGGTTACGAGCAGTACTTC. Amino acids: CATHGGYEQYF.

The chain links TRBV9 to TRBJ1-6; tentative D call: TRBD1 (5 bases). V lost 3 bases and J lost 9, with 13 bases in between. The CDR3 has 14 amino acids. CDR1 is SGDLS and CDR2 is YYNGEE in the germline V gene. The CDR3 DNA is TGTGCCAGCAGCGCATCGGCAGGGATTTCACCCCTCCACTTT. This gives the protein CASSASAGISPLHF.

V usage is TRBV6-5 and J usage is TRBJ2-7; tentatively, D is TRBD1 or TRBD2 (5 bases each). Germline V gene lookup returns CDR1 MNHEY and CDR2 SVGAGI. V lost 6 bases and J 0 bases, leaving 15 bases between the germline ends. This CDR3 is built from 15 residues. CDR3 DNA sequence: TGTGCCAGCAGGTCCGGGACGGGTCTCTCCTACGAGCAGTACTTC. Residues: CASRSGTGLSYEQYF.

The sample holds a few counts of this clonotype. The rearrangement joins TRBV7-8 to TRBJ1-5; a possible D gene is TRBD1 (6 bases). Trimming cost V 5 bases and J 8 bases, with 19 bases left between them. CDR3 size: 15 residues. Germline V gene data show CDR1 as SGHVS and CDR2 as FQNEAQ. CDR3 region: CASSPDGQWVEPQHF. As DNA, the CDR3 is TGTGCCAGCAGCCCCGATGGACAGTGGGTTGAGCCCCAGCATTTT.

Concerning this clonotype itself: This sequence may be a read error, since a much larger clone differs from it by one base. This chain uses TRBV7-3 with TRBJ2-7, with D possibly being TRBD2 (6 bases). Germline V gene sequence: CDR1 SGHTA, CDR2 FQGTGA. This CDR3 spans 13 amino acids. This chain's CDR3 is CAGSEAGGYEQYF. The CDR3 region has the DNA TGTGCCGGCAGCGAAGCGGGCGGTTACGAGCAGTACTTC.

The CDR3 sequence is CASSRGQGPQNEKLFF. The CDR3 DNA is TGTGCCAGCAGCCGAGGCCAGGGCCCACAGAATGAAAAACTGTTTTTT. The rearrangement links TRBV25-1 to TRBJ1-4; TRBD1 is a possible D gene (5 bases). Germline assignment: CDR1 MGHDK and CDR2 SYGVNS. Between the trimmed V and J ends, which lost 6 bases and 5 bases, there was a span of 19 bases. This CDR3 region has 16 residues. Combining the CDR3 with reference TRBV25-1 and TRBJ1-4 gives the whole variable domain EADIYQTPRYLVIGTGKKITLECSQTMGHDKMYWYQQDPGMELHLIHYSYGVNSTEKGDLSSESTVSRIRTEHFPLTLESARPSHTSQYLCASSRGQGPQNEKLFFGSGTQLSVL.

The sample holds a few counts of this clonotype. CDR3 sequence reads: CASSQGVGAGGEETQYF. The CDR3 coding sequence is TGTGCCAGCAGCCAAGGCGTGGGAGCGGGGGGAGAAGAGACCCAGTACTTC. The chain couples TRBV3-1 to TRBJ2-5; 9 bases agree with TRBD2. This CDR3 has 17 residues. With 1 base clipped from V and 3 bases from J, the junction kept 9 bases outside the gene matches. CDR1 is LGHDT, CDR2 YNNKEL, per germline (reference sequence).

This rearrangement joins TRBV4-2 to TRBJ1-2; D gene ambiguous. The CDR3 length is 15 residues. Germline-derived CDR1 and CDR2 are LGHNA and YNFKEQ. The V end was cut by 0 bases, the J end by 4 bases, with 12 bases between. The CDR3 bases are TGTGCCAGCAGCCAAGATGGTCAGGCCAGCTATGGCTACACCTTC. Amino acid sequence: CASSQDGQASYGYTF.

The genes are TRBV30 and TRBJ2-6; TRBD2 might be the D (5 bases). Per germline, CDR1 GTSNPN and CDR2 SVGIG (reference sequence). This CDR3 has 16 residues. Trimming took off 4 bases at V and 1 base at J, with 14 bases between the two ends. The CDR3 sequence: CAWTRFGESGANVLTF. CDR3 DNA: TGTGCCTGGACCCGCTTTGGGGAGTCTGGGGCCAACGTCCTGACTTTC.

The rearrangement uses TRBV29-1 and TRBJ2-1; 9 bases are shared with TRBD2. V dropped 2 bases and J dropped 4; count of bases not matched to a gene: 9. This CDR3 contains 16 residues. Germline V gene data show CDR1 as SQVTM and CDR2 as ANQGSEA. In DNA, the CDR3 is TGCAGCGTTGAAATGTTGGCTAGCGGGATTTACAATGAGCAGTTCTTC. This codes for CSVEMLASGIYNEQFF.

The V gene is TRBV20-1, the J gene TRBJ2-1, with 7 bases fitting TRBD1. The V gene's germline CDR1 is DFQATT and CDR2 SNEGSKA (reference sequence). The CDR3 has 17 amino acids. Unmatched junction bases numbered 11, after V lost 1 base and J lost 2 bases. The DNA for the CDR3 is TGCAGTGCTAGAGGAGCCATAGGGGGCACCCCCTACAATGAGCAGTTCTTC. Protein sequence: CSARGAIGGTPYNEQFF.

This rearrangement joins TRBV6-2 or TRBV6-3 to TRBJ2-7; 11 nucleotides align to TRBD1. Per the germline V gene, CDR1 is MNHEY and CDR2 is SVGEGT. This CDR3 comprises 21 residues. V was clipped by 2 bases and J by 6 bases; unmatched bases: 24. CDR3 coding DNA: TGTGCCAGCAGTTACCCAAATCCCGGGACAGGGGGAAGTCATCTCTCGCGCGAGCAGTACTTC. Translated, it gives CASSYPNPGTGGSHLSREQYF.

The genes are TRBV11-1 and TRBJ2-3; no definite D call. The CDR3 length is 11 residues. The germline V and J ends were trimmed by 8 bases and 2 bases, with 5 bases remaining between them. Germline V gene sequence: CDR1 SGHAT, CDR2 FQDESV (reference sequence). The DNA for the CDR3 is TGTGCCAGCTTCCACACAGATACGCAGTATTTT. Its translation: CASFHTDTQYF.

The chain couples TRBV11-2 to TRBJ2-7; 9 bases are shared with TRBD2. The CDR3 sequence is 15 residues long. Trimming removed 1 base from V and 7 bases from J; junction bases left unmatched: 8. The germline V gene encodes CDR1 SGHAT and CDR2 FQNNGV. CDR3 in DNA: TGTGCCAGCAGCTTAGGAGGCGGGGGGGCTAGGGAGCAGTACTTC. This codes for CASSLGGGGAREQYF. Complete variable domain (other parts from reference TRBV11-2 and TRBJ2-7): EAGVAQSPRYKIIEKRQSVAFWCNPISGHATLYWYQQILGQGPKLLIQFQNNGVVDDSQLPKDRFSAERLKGVDSTLKIQPAKLEDSAVYLCASSLGGGGAREQYFGPGTRLTVT.

Points on this clonotype: The missing conserved phenylalanine or tryptophan at the end of this CDR3 makes a read error likely. V is TRBV20-1 and J is TRBJ2-3, with 14 nucleotides matching TRBD2. CDR3 length: 17 amino acids. Trimming at V came to 5 bases and at J to 0 bases, leaving 7 bases not matched to a gene. Germline V gives CDR1 DFQATT, CDR2 SNEGSKA (reference sequence). CDR3 in amino acids: CSAPTSGGEFSTDTQYC. The CDR3 coding sequence is TGCAGTGCTCCGACTAGCGGGGGGGAATTTAGCACAGATACGCAGTATTGT.

This clonotype has a handful of counts. The chain is built from TRBV30 and TRBJ2-5, with D possibly TRBD2 on 6 matching bases. Germline V gene data show CDR1 as GTSNPN and CDR2 as SVGIG (reference sequence). The CDR3 contains 12 residues. Trimming took off 0 bases at V and 5 bases at J, with 7 bases between the two ends. The CDR3 bases are TGTGCCTGGAGTGTACGGGGGGAGACCCAGTACTTC. Residues: CAWSVRGETQYF.

The table lists this clonotype with a count of one. This chain links TRBV29-1 with TRBJ2-3, with D possibly called TRBD1 or TRBD2 (5 bases each). V lost 6 bases, J lost 6 bases, and 16 bases lay in between. This CDR3 is built from 13 residues. Germline-derived CDR1 and CDR2 are SQVTM and ANQGSEA. CDR3 sequence: CSVGPSGVDTQYF. The CDR3 DNA follows: TGCAGCGTGGGACCCTCCGGCGTGGATACGCAGTATTTT.

The chain joins TRBV2 to TRBJ2-1, with D unresolved. This CDR3 is 13 amino acids long. V was cut by 1 base and J by 4 bases, with 5 bases left in between. Germline V gene sequence: CDR1 SNHLY, CDR2 FYNNEI. The CDR3: CASSEEIYNEQFF. The CDR3 DNA reads as TGTGCCAGCAGTGAAGAGATATACAATGAGCAGTTCTTC.

This clonotype was detected a few times. J is TRBJ2-4 and V is TRBV20-1, with D perhaps matching TRBD1 or TRBD2 (5 bases each). The germline V gene has CDR1 DFQATT and CDR2 SNEGSKA (reference sequence). This CDR3 contains 15 residues. Trimming removed 0 bases from V and 0 bases from J, with 9 bases in between. The CDR3 here is CSARDGAGAKNIQYF. CDR3 in DNA: TGCAGTGCTAGAGATGGGGCGGGAGCCAAAAACATTCAGTACTTC.

CDR3 DNA sequence: TGTGCCAGCAGCTTAGTAGATTGGACAGATACGCAGTATTTT. Its protein is CASSLVDWTDTQYF. The J gene is TRBJ2-3, the V gene TRBV5-6; the D is unclear. V was trimmed by 2 bases and J by 3 bases, leaving 10 bases between them. The CDR3 sequence is 14 residues long. Looked up from germline, CDR1 is SGHDT and CDR2 is YYEEEE. The entire variable domain, with the rest obtained from reference TRBV5-6 and TRBJ2-3, is as follows: DAGVTQSPTHLIKTRGQQVTLRCSPKSGHDTVSWYQQALGQGPQFIFQYYEEEERQRGNFPDRFSGHQFPNYSSELNVNALLLGDSALYLCASSLVDWTDTQYFGPGTRLTVL.

The chain has TRBV5-1 and TRBJ2-1, with 9 bases that match TRBD2. Matching the DNA end better, TRBJ2-7 makes the J call doubtful. This CDR3 is 15 amino acids long. The germline CDR1 and CDR2 sequences are SGHRS and YFSETQ. CDR3 sequence: CASSLEGLAPNEQYF. The CDR3 DNA reads TGCGCCAGCAGCTTGGAGGGACTAGCACCCAATGAGCAGTACTTC.

The chain recombines TRBV29-1 with TRBJ2-2, with 8 bases identical to TRBD2. Losses at the gene ends were 6 bases for V and 4 bases for J; bases not matched to a gene: 4. There are 13 residues in the CDR3. Germline V gene sequence: CDR1 SQVTM, CDR2 ANQGSEA. In DNA, the CDR3 is TGCAGCGTAAGACTAGCGAGCACCGGGGAGCTGTTTTTT. Residues: CSVRLASTGELFF.

This clonotype has just a few counts. This chain links TRBV27 with TRBJ2-1; D remains ambiguous. V lost 5 bases to trimming and J lost 5 bases, with 7 bases between them. Per the germline V gene, CDR1 is MNHEY and CDR2 is SMNVEV (reference sequence). The CDR3 totals 12 residues. The CDR3 here is CASSRRNNEQFF. CDR3 bases: TGTGCCAGCAGTCGTCGGAACAATGAGCAGTTCTTC.

The chain combines TRBV24-1 with TRBJ2-7; D may be TRBD2 (5 bases). The V and J ends lost 5 bases and 5 bases respectively, with 15 bases between them. The CDR3 totals 14 residues. Germline assignment: CDR1 KGHDR and CDR2 SFDVKD. This CDR3 reads CATSVGQRADEQYF. Here the CDR3 DNA reads TGTGCCACCAGTGTAGGCCAGAGGGCGGACGAGCAGTACTTC.